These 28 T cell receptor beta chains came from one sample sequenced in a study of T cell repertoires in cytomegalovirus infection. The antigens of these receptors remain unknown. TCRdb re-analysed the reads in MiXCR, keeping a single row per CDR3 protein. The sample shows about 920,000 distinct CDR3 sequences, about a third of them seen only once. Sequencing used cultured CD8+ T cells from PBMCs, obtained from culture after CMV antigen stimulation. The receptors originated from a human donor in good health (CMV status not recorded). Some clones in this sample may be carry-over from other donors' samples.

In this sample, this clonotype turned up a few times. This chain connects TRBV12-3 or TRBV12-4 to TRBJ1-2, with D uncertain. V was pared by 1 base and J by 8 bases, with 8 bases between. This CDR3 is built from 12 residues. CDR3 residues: CASSLEPGGYTF. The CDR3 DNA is TGTGCCAGCAGTTTAGAGCCAGGAGGCTACACCTTC.

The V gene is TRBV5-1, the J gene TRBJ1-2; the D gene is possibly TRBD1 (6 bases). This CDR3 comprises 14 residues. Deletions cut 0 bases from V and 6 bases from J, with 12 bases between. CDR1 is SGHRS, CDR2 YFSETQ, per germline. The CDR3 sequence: CASSLDRRGDGYTF. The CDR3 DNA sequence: TGCGCCAGCAGCTTGGACAGGAGGGGGGATGGCTACACCTTC.

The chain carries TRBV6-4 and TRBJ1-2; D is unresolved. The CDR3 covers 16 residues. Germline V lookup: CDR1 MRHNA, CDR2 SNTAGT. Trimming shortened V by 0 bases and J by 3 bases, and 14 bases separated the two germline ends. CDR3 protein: CASSDSDQGSYYGYTF. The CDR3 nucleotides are TGTGCCAGCAGTGACTCGGATCAAGGGTCGTACTATGGCTACACCTTC.

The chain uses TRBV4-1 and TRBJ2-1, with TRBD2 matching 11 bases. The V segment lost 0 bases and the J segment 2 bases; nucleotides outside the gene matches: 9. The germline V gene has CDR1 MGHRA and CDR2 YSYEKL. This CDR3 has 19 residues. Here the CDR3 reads CASSQDALAGGYAYNEQFF. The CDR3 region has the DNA TGCGCCAGCAGCCAAGATGCGCTAGCGGGGGGCTACGCCTACAATGAGCAGTTCTTC.

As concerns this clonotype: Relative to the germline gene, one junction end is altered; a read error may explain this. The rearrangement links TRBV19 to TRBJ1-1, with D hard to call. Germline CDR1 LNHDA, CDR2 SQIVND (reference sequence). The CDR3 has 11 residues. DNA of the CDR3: TGTGTCAGTAGTCAAAGGTACGAAGCTTTCTTT. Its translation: CVSSQRYEAFF.

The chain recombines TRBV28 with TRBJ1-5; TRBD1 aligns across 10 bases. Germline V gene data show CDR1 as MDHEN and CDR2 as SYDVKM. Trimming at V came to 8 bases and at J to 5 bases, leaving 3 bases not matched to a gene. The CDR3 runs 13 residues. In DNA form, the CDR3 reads TGTGCCAGCGACAGGGGGCTTTATCAGCCCCAGCATTTT. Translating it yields CASDRGLYQPQHF.

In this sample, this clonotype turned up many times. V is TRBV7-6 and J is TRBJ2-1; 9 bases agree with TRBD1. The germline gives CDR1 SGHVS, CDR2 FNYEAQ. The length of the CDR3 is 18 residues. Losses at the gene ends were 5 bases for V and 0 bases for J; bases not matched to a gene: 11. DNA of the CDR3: TGTGCCAGCAGCCCCAGCGGGGACAGGGTGAGCTCCTACAATGAGCAGTTCTTC. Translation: CASSPSGDRVSSYNEQFF. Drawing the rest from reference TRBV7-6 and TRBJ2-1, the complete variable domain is GAGVSQSPRYKVTKRGQDVALRCDPISGHVSLYWYRQALGQGPEFLTYFNYEAQQDKSGLPNDRFSAERPEGSISTLTIQRTEQRDSAMYRCASSPSGDRVSSYNEQFFGPGTRLTVL.

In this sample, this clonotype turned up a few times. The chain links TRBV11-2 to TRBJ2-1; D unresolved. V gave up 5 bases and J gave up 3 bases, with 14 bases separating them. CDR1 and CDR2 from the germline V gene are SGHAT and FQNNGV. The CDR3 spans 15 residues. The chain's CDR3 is CASSLGILIYNEQFF. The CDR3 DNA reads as TGTGCCAGCAGCCTTGGAATCCTTATCTACAATGAGCAGTTCTTC.

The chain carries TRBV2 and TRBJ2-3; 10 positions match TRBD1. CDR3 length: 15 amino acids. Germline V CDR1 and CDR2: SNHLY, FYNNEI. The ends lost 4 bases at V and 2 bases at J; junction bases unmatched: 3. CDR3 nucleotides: TGTGCCAGCAGTGGACAGGGGGCTTACACAGATACGCAGTATTTT. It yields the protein CASSGQGAYTDTQYF.

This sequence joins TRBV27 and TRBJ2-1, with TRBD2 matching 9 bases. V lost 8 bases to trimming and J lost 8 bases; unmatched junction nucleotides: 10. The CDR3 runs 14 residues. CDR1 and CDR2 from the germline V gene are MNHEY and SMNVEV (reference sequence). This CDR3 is CASRGAGGLDEQFF. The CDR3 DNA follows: TGTGCCAGCCGAGGGGCGGGGGGGCTAGATGAGCAGTTCTTC.

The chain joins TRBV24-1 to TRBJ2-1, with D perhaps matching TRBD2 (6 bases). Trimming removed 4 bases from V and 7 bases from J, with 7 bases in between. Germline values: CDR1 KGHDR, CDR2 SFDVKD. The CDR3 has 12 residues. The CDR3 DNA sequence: TGTGCCACCAGTGAAGGGAGGAATGAGCAGTTCTTC. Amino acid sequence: CATSEGRNEQFF.

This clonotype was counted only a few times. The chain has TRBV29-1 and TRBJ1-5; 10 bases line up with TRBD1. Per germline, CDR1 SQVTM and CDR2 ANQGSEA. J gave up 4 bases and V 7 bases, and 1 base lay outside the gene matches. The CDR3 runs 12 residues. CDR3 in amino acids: CSAGQGNQPQHF. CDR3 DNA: TGCAGCGCGGGACAGGGGAATCAGCCCCAGCATTTT.

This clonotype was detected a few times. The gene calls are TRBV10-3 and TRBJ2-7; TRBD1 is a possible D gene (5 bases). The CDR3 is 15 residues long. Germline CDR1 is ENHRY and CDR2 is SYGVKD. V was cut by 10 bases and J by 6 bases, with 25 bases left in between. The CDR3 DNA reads TGTGCCACCTTAGGAACAGGTGTAGAGTTGGGCGAGCAGTACTTC. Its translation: CATLGTGVELGEQYF.

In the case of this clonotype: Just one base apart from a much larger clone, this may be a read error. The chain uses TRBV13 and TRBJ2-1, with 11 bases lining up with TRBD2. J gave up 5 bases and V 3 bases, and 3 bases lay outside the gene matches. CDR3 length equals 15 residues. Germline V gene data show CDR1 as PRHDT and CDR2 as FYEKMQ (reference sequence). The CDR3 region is CASSFSGGADNEQFF. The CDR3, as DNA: TGTGCCAGCAGCTTTAGCGGGGGGGCAGACAATGAGCAGTTCTTC.

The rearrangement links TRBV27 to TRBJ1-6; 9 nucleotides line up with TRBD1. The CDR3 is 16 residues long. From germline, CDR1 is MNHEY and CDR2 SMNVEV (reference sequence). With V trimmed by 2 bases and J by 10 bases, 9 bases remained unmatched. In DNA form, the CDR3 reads TGTGCCAGCAGTTTAAGGGGGACAGGGTTAAGATCACCCCTCCACTTT. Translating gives CASSLRGTGLRSPLHF.

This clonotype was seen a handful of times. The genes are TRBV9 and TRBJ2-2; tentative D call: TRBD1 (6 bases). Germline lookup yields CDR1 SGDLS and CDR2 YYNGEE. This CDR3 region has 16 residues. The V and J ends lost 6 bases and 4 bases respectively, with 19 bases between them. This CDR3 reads CASTKTQGTSTGELFF. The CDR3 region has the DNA TGTGCCAGCACAAAAACCCAAGGGACATCCACCGGGGAGCTGTTTTTT.

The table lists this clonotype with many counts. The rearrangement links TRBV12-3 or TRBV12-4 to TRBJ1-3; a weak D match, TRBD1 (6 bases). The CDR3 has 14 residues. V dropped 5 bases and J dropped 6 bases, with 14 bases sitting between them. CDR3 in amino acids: CASSATGFENTIYF. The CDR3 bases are TGTGCCAGCAGTGCTACAGGGTTCGAAAACACCATATATTTT.

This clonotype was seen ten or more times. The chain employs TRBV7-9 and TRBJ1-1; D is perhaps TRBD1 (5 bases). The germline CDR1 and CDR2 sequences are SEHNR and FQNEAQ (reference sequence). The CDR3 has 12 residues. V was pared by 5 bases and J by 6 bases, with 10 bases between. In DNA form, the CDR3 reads TGTGCCAGCAGCCCCTCAGGGCCTGAAGCTTTCTTT. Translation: CASSPSGPEAFF.

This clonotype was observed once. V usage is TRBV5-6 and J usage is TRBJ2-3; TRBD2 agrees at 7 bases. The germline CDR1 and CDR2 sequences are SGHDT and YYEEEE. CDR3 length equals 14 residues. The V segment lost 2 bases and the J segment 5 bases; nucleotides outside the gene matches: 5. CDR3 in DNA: TGTGCCAGCAGCTTTGGCGGGGGTTTAGATACGCAGTATTTT. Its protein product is CASSFGGGLDTQYF.

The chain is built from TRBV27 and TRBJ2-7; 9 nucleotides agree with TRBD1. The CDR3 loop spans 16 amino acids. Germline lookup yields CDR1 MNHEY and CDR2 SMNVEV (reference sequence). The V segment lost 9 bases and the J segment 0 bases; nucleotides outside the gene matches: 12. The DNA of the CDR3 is TGTGCCAGGCCTTTAAGGGGACAGGGAGGCTCCTACGAGCAGTACGTC. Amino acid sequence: CARPLRGQGGSYEQYV.

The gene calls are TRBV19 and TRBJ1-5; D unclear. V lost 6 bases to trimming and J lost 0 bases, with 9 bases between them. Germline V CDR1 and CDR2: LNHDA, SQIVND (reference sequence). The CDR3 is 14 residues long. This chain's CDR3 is CASSHGYSNQPQHF. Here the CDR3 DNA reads TGTGCCAGTAGCCACGGGTATAGCAATCAGCCCCAGCATTTT.

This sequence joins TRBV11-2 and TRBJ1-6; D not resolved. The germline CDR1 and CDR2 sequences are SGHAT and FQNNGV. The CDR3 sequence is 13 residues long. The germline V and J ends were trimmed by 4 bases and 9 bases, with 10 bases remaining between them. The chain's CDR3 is CASSSNIPSPLHF. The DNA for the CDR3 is TGTGCCAGCAGCTCTAACATTCCTTCACCCCTCCACTTT.

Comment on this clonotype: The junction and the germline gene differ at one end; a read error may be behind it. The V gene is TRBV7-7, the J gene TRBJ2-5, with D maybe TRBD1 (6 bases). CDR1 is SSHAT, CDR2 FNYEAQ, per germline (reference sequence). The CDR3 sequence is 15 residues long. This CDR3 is CASSRRGPGVETQYF. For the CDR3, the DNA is TGTGCTAGCAGCCGCAGGGGCCCGGGTGTAGAGACCCAGTACTTC.

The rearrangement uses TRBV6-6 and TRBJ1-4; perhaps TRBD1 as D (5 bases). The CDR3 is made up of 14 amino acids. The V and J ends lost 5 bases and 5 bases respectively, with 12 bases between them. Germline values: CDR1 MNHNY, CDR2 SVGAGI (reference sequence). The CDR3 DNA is TGTGCCAGCAGTACAGGAGCGAGAAATGAAAAACTGTTTTTT. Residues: CASSTGARNEKLFF.

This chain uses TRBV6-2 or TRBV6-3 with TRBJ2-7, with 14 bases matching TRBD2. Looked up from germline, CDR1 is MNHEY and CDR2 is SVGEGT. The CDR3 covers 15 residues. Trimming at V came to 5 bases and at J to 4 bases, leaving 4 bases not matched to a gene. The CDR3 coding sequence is TGTGCCAGCAGTCCGGGACTAGCGGGGGATTACGAGCAGTACGTC. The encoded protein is CASSPGLAGDYEQYV.

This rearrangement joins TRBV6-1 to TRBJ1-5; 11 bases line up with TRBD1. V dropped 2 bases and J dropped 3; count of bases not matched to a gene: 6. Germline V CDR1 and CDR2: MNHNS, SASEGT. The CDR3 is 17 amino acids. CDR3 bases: TGTGCCAGCAGTGAACGGGAGGGACAGGGGGTCAATCAGCCCCAGCATTTT. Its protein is CASSEREGQGVNQPQHF.

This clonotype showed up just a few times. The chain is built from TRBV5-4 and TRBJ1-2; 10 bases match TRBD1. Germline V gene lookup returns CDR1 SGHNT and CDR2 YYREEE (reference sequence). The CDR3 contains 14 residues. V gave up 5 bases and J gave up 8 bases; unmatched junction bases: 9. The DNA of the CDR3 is TGTGCCAGCAGTCCGGACAGGGGGACGGGCGGCTACACCTTC. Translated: CASSPDRGTGGYTF. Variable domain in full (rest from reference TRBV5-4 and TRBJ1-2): ETGVTQSPTHLIKTRGQQVTLRCSSQSGHNTVSWYQQALGQGPQFIFQYYREEENGRGNFPPRFSGLQFPNYSSELNVNALELDDSALYLCASSPDRGTGGYTFGSGTRLTVV.

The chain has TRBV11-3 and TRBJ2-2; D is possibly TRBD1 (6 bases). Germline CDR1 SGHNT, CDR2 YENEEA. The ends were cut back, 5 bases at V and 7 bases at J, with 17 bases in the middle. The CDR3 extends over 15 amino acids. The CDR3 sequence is CASSTRQESGGELFF. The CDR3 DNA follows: TGTGCCAGCAGCACGCGACAGGAGTCGGGCGGGGAGCTGTTTTTT.